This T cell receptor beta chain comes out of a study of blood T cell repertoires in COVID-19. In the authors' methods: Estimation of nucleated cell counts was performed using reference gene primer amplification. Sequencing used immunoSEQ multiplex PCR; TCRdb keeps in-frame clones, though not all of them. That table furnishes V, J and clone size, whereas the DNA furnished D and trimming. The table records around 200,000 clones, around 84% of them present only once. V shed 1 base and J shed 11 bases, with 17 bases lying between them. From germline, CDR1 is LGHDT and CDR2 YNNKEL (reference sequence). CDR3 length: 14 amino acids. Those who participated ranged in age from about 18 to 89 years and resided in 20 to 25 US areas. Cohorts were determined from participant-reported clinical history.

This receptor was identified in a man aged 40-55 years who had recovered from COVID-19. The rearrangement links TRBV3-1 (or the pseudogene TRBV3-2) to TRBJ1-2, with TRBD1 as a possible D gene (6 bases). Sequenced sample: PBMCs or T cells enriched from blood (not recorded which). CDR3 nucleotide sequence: TGTGCCAGCAGCCAAGTGCGTACAGGGCGGCGGTACACCTTC. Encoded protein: CASSQVRTGRRYTF.